A single sample is the source of the 4 T cell receptor beta chains below, sequenced in a study of Ad26.COV2.S vaccination and SARS-CoV-2 variants. The treatment denotes: roughly 20 received Ad26.COV2.S at low or high dose, single or two shots; 5 received placebo; per-sample allocation not given. Sampling happened 63 days after the first vaccine or placebo injection. The method was immunoSEQ multiplex PCR; TCRdb's version includes in-frame clones alone and lacks a portion of them. Seen here are about 320,000 clones, roughly 84% observed once, and the top ten hold more than 1.5%. The starting material was peripheral blood, obtained in a trial of Ad26.COV2.S vaccine versus placebo. These receptors originate from a person between 18 and 59 years old who received the Ad26.COV2.S COVID-19 vaccine or a placebo.

This rearrangement joins TRBV18 to TRBJ1-1; 8 positions agree with TRBD1. The CDR3 totals 14 residues. V was clipped by 2 bases and J by 7 bases; unmatched bases: 6. Germline V CDR1 and CDR2: KGHSH, LQKENI. The chain's CDR3 is CASSPERQGREAFF. CDR3 bases: TGTGCCAGCTCACCAGAGAGACAGGGGCGTGAAGCTTTCTTT. The full variable domain, completed using reference TRBV18 and TRBJ1-1, is NAGVMQNPRHLVRRRGQEARLRCSPMKGHSHVYWYRQLPEEGLKFMVYLQKENIIDESGMPKERFSAEFPKEGPSILRIQQVVRGDSAAYFCASSPERQGREAFFGQGTRLTVV.

The CDR3 coding sequence is TGTGCCAGCACTTCCCCTCCAGGCTCAGGCGGCTACACCTTC. Translated, it gives CASTSPPGSGGYTF. This chain connects TRBV7-2 to TRBJ1-2, with unresolved D. In germline, CDR1 is SGHTA, CDR2 FQGNSA. There are 14 residues in the CDR3. V was cut by 7 bases and J by 8 bases, with 20 bases left in between.

This clone came up a few times. V is TRBV7-2 and J is TRBJ1-4; D call uncertain. This CDR3 contains 16 residues. Trimming took 2 bases from V and 0 from J, leaving 10 bases between them. CDR1 is SGHTA, CDR2 FQGNSA, per germline. The chain's CDR3 is CASSLRAPTTNEKLFF. CDR3 nucleotides: TGTGCCAGCAGCTTAAGGGCCCCCACAACTAATGAAAAACTGTTTTTT.

The V call is TRBV7-3, the J call TRBJ2-2; D tentatively reads TRBD1 or TRBD2 (6 bases each). Trimming removed 4 bases at V and 2 bases at J, with 11 bases between. The CDR3 is 15 amino acids. Germline CDR1 and CDR2: SGHTA and FQGTGA. The CDR3 spells CASSSGGGNTGELFF. CDR3 DNA: TGTGCCAGCAGCTCCGGGGGCGGTAACACCGGGGAGCTGTTTTTT.